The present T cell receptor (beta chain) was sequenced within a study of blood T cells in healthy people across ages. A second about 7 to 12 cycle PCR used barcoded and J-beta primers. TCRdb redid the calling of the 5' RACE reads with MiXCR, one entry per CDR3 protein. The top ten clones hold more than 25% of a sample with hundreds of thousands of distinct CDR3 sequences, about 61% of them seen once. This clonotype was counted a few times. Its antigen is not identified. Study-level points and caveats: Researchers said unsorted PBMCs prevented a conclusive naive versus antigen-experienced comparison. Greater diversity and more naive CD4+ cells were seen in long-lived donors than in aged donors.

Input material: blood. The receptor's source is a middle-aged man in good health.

In nucleotides, the CDR3 is TGTGCCAGCAGCCCAGAGGTCGGACAGGGTTTCTATGGCTACACCTTC. It translates to CASSPEVGQGFYGYTF. This sequence joins TRBV5-5 and TRBJ1-2, with 8 positions matching TRBD1. Germline assignment: CDR1 SGHKS and CDR2 YYEKEE (reference sequence). The V and J ends lost 4 bases and 4 bases, in that order; junction bases with no gene match: 12. The CDR3 length is 16 residues.